This T cell receptor (beta chain) comes out of a study of shared clonotypes between healthy human individuals. The V gene's germline CDR1 is LGHNA and CDR2 YSLEER. The CDR3 is made up of 15 amino acids. The V and J ends lost 4 bases and 1 base, in that order; junction bases with no gene match: 5. Genomic DNA of every subset was divided equally among multiple immunoSEQ plates. Produced via immunoSEQ multiplex PCR; TCRdb's table is partial and in-frame only. The data show around 2,000,000 clones, about 93% seen once. Only CD45RO-negative cells positively selected for CCR7 counted as naive CD8 cells, so terminally differentiated effector memory CD45RA+ cells were excluded.

The chain joins TRBV4-3 to TRBJ2-3; 7 nucleotides align to TRBD2. The sample was naive CD8+ T cells from PBMCs. The TCR sequence derives from a man aged 18 to 29 in good health. Some clones in this sample may be carry-over from other donors' samples. Written as DNA, the CDR3 is TGCGCCAGCAGCCGAGGAACTAGCGGCACAGATACGCAGTATTTT. Its translation is CASSRGTSGTDTQYF.